This TCR beta chain was sequenced during a study of type 1 and type 2 diabetes patients. Genomic DNA was the PCR template. A primer set of 30 forward and 13 reverse primers amplified the CDR3. TCRdb redid the calling of the multiplex PCR reads with MiXCR, one entry per CDR3 protein. Of about 270,000 distinct CDR3 sequences detected, around 47% appear once; the ten largest clones hold roughly an eighth. With 6 bases removed from V and 3 bases from J, the gap between germline ends came to 18 bases. Germline CDR1 reads SNHLY; CDR2 reads FYNNEI. This CDR3 comprises 15 residues. With regard to this clonotype: Its antigen remains unidentified.

Findings of the study overall: Type 2 diabetes patients had few highly-expanded CD4+ clones, median one.

Material: peripheral blood mononuclear cells (PBMCs). This TCR was recovered from a man between 18 and 35 years old with type 2 diabetes. The chain has TRBV2 and TRBJ2-7; TRBD1 is a possible D gene (6 bases). CDR3 nucleotides: TGTGCCAGCAGGAAGGGTAGGACAGATTACTACGAGCAGTACTTC. Its translation is CASRKGRTDYYEQYF.